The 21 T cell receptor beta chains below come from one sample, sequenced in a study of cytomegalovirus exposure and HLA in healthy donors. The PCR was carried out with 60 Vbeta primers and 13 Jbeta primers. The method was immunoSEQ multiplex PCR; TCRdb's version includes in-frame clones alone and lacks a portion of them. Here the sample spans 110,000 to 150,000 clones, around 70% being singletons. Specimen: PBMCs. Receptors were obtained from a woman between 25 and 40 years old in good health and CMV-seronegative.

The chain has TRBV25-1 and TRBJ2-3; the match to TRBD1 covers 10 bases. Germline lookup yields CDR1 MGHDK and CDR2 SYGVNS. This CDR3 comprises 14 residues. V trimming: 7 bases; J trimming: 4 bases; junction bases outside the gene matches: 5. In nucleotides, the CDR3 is TGTGCCAGCACCTCCGGGACAGGGGCAGATACGCAGTATTTT. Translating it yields CASTSGTGADTQYF.

CDR3 DNA sequence: TGTGCCAGCAGCGTGGCGGGGGTATACAATGAGCAGTTCTTC. Translation: CASSVAGVYNEQFF. V gene TRBV9 combines with J gene TRBJ2-1, with 7 bases fitting TRBD2. The CDR3 runs 14 residues. Per germline, CDR1 SGDLS and CDR2 YYNGEE. V shed 2 bases, J shed 4 bases, and the junction held 3 bases outside the gene matches.

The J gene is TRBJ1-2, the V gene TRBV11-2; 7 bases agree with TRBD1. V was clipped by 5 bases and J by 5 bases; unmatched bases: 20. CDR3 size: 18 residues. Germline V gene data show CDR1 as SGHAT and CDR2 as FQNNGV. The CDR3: CASSRTTYTDRQSYGYTF. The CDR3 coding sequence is TGTGCCAGCAGCCGTACTACGTATACGGACAGGCAATCTTATGGCTACACCTTC.

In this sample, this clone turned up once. CDR3 loop: CATLYRDTQETQYF. Written as DNA, the CDR3 is TGTGCCACCCTATACCGGGACACTCAAGAGACCCAGTACTTC. The chain has TRBV6-1 and TRBJ2-7; D might be TRBD1 (6 bases). The J call may be wrong; the DNA end is better matched by TRBJ2-5. The CDR3 has 14 amino acids. Germline V CDR1 and CDR2: MNHNS, SASEGT.

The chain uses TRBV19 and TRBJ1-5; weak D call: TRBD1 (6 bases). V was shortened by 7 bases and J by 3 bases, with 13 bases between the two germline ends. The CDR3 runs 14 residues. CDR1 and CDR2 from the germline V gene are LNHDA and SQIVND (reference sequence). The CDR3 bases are TGTGCCAGTATGACAGGAGATTACAATCAGCCCCAGCATTTT. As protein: CASMTGDYNQPQHF.

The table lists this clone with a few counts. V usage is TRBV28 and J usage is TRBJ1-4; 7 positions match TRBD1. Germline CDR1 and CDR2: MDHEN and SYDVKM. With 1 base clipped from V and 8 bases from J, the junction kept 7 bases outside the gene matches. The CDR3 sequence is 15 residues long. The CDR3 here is CASSLSRGLEEKLFF. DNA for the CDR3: TGTGCCAGCAGTTTATCCAGGGGGTTAGAGGAAAAACTGTTTTTT.

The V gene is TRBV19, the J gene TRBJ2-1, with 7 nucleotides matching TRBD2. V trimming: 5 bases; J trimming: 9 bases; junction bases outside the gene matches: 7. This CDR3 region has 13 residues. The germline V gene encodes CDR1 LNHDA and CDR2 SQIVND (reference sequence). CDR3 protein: CASSGLAVGEQFF. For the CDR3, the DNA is TGTGCCAGTAGTGGTCTAGCGGTCGGTGAGCAGTTCTTC.

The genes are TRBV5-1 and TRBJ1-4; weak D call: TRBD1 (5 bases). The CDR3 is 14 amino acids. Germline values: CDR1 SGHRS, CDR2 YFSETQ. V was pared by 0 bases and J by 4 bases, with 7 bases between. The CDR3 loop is CASSLGQNNEKLFF. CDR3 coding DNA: TGCGCCAGCAGCTTGGGACAGAATAATGAAAAACTGTTTTTT.

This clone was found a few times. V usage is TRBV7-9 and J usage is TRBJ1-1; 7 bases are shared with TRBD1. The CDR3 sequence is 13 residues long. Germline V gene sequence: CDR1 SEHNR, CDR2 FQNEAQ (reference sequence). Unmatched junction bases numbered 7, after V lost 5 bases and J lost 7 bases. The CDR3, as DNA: TGTGCCAGCAGCCCTAGAGGGGGCCTTGAAGCTTTCTTT. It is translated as CASSPRGGLEAFF.

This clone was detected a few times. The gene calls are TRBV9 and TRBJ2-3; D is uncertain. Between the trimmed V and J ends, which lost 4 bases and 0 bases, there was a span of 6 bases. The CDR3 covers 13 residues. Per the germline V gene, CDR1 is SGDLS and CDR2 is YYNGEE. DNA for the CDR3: TGTGCCAGCAGCTTACAAAGCACAGATACGCAGTATTTT. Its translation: CASSLQSTDTQYF.

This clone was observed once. This chain's CDR3 is CAASGQIPSGLWETQYF. The DNA of the CDR3 is TGTGCCGCGAGTGGACAGATCCCTAGCGGGTTATGGGAGACCCAGTACTTC. This chain connects TRBV30 to TRBJ2-5; 8 bases are a match to TRBD2. Germline V gene sequence: CDR1 GTSNPN, CDR2 SVGIG (reference sequence). The ends lost 8 bases at V and 5 bases at J; junction bases unmatched: 22. The CDR3 has 17 residues.

CDR3: CASSLGPPYRGGVPPRGQPQHF. The CDR3 coding sequence is TGTGCCAGCAGCCTCGGTCCGCCTTACAGGGGCGGTGTCCCCCCGAGGGGTCAGCCCCAGCATTTT. This chain uses TRBV13 with TRBJ1-5; TRBD1 aligns across 7 bases. This CDR3 spans 22 amino acids. From germline, CDR1 is PRHDT and CDR2 FYEKMQ (reference sequence). J was trimmed by 6 bases and V by 5 bases; bases with no gene match: 31.

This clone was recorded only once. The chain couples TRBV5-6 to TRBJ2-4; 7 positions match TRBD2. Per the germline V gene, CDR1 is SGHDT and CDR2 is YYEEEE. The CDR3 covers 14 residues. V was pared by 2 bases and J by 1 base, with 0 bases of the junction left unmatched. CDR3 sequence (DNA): TGTGCCAGCAGCTTCGGGGGGGCCAAAAACATTCAGTACTTC. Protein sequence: CASSFGGAKNIQYF.

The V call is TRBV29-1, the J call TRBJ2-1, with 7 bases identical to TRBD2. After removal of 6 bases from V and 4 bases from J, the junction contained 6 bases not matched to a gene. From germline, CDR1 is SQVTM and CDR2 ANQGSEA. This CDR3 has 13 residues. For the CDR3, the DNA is TGCAGCGTCCCGGGACTACAGTACAATGAGCAGTTCTTC. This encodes CSVPGLQYNEQFF.

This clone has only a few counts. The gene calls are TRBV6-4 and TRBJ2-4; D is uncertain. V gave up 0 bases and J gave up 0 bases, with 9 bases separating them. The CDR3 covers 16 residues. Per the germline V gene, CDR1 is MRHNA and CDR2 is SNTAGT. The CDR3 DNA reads TGTGCCAGCAGTGACTCGCAGGTATTAGCCAAAAACATTCAGTACTTC. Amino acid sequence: CASSDSQVLAKNIQYF.

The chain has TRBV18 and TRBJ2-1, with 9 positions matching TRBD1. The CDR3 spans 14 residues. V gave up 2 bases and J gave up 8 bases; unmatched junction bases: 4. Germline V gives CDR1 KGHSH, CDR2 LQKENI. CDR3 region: CASSPGTGWYEQFF. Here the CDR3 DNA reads TGTGCCAGCTCACCAGGGACAGGGTGGTATGAGCAGTTCTTC. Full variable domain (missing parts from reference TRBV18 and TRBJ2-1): NAGVMQNPRHLVRRRGQEARLRCSPMKGHSHVYWYRQLPEEGLKFMVYLQKENIIDESGMPKERFSAEFPKEGPSILRIQQVVRGDSAAYFCASSPGTGWYEQFFGPGTRLTVL.

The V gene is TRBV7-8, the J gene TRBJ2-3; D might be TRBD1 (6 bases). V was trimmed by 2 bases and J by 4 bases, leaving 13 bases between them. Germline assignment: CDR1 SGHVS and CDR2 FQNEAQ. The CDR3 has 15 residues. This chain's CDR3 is CASSLTGNRADTQYF. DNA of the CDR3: TGTGCCAGCAGCTTAACAGGGAATCGCGCAGATACGCAGTATTTT.

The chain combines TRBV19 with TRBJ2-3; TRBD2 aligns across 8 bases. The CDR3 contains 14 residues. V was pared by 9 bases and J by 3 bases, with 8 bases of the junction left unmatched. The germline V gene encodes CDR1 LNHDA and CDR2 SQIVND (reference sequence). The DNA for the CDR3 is TGTGCCAGCACTGACAGCGGGAGAACAGATACGCAGTATTTT. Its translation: CASTDSGRTDTQYF.

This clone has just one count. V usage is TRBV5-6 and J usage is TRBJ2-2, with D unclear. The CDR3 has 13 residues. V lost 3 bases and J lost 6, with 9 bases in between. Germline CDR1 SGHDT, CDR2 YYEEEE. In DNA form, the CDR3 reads TGTGCCAGCAGCTCCGTTTCGGCCGGGGAGCTGTTTTTT. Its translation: CASSSVSAGELFF.

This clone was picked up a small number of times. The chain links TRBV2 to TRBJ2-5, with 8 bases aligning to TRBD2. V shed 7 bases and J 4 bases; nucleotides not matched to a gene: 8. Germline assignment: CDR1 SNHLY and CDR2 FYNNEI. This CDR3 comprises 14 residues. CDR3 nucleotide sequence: TGTGCCAGCACCTACGGCCTAGCGGGAGAGACCCAGTACTTC. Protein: CASTYGLAGETQYF.

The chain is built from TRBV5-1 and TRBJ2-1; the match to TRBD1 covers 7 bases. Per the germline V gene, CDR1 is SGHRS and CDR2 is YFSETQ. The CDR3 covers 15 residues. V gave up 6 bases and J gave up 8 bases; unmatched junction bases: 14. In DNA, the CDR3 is TGCGCCAGCAATCCGGACAGGATGATGAGACATGAGCAGTTCTTC. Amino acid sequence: CASNPDRMMRHEQFF.